The 25 T cell receptor beta chains below were found in one sample sequenced in a study of cytomegalovirus exposure and HLA in healthy donors. The PCR had 60 Vbeta and 13 Jbeta primers. The repertoire was sequenced with immunoSEQ multiplex PCR; TCRdb's copy has only in-frame clones and lacks some. In the table there are 90,000 or so clones, around 74% of which are singletons. Sequenced input: PBMCs. The receptors were gathered from a young man in good health and CMV-seropositive.

In its sample, this clone was seen many times. This sequence joins TRBV4-2 and TRBJ1-5; maybe TRBD1 (5 bases). The CDR3 is 15 residues long. Germline-derived CDR1 and CDR2 are LGHNA and YNFKEQ. Trimming removed 1 base from V and 7 bases from J, with 14 bases in between. The CDR3 nucleotides are TGTGCCAGCAGCCAAGGAACCGGGGGGGACCAGCCCCAGCATTTT. Translating it yields CASSQGTGGDQPQHF.

V is TRBV7-9 and J is TRBJ1-2; D possibly corresponds to TRBD1 (5 bases). Trimming left V 5 bases short and J 8 bases short, with 12 bases between. The CDR3 totals 12 residues. Germline CDR1 and CDR2: SEHNR and FQNEAQ (reference sequence). The CDR3 DNA is TGTGCCAGCAGCAGCAAGGGGTGGGGCTACACCTTC. Translation gives CASSSKGWGYTF. Full variable domain (rest looked up from reference TRBV7-9 and TRBJ1-2): DTGVSQNPRHKITKRGQNVTFRCDPISEHNRLYWYRQTLGQGPEFLTYFQNEAQLEKSRLLSDRFSAERPKGSFSTLEIQRTEQGDSAMYLCASSSKGWGYTFGSGTRLTVV.

The V and J genes are TRBV7-8 and TRBJ2-5, with D uncertain. CDR1 SGHVS and CDR2 FQNEAQ come from the germline V gene. The CDR3 is made up of 14 amino acids. The V and J ends lost 0 bases and 1 base respectively, with 6 bases between them. CDR3: CASSLAWAQETQYF. As DNA, the CDR3 is TGTGCCAGCAGCTTAGCGTGGGCCCAAGAGACCCAGTACTTC.

This chain uses TRBV6-6 with TRBJ1-2; D is perhaps TRBD1 (5 bases). V was trimmed by 0 bases and J by 7 bases, leaving 12 bases between them. The germline V gene encodes CDR1 MNHNY and CDR2 SVGAGI (reference sequence). This CDR3 contains 14 residues. The CDR3 reads CASSYSDPQGGYTF. The CDR3 bases are TGTGCCAGCAGTTACTCAGACCCTCAGGGTGGCTACACCTTC.

The chain carries TRBV5-4 and TRBJ1-3; D ambiguous. The V end lost 4 bases, the J end lost 4 bases, and 21 bases lay between the germline ends. CDR3 length equals 17 residues. Germline V gene sequence: CDR1 SGHNT, CDR2 YYREEE (reference sequence). The CDR3 DNA is TGTGCCAGCAGCGTCTCCTCTTTGGCGGGGAGAGGAAACACCATATATTTT. Translated, it gives CASSVSSLAGRGNTIYF. Full variable domain (outside the CDR3, taken from reference TRBV5-4 and TRBJ1-3): ETGVTQSPTHLIKTRGQQVTLRCSSQSGHNTVSWYQQALGQGPQFIFQYYREEENGRGNFPPRFSGLQFPNYSSELNVNALELDDSALYLCASSVSSLAGRGNTIYFGEGSWLTVV.

V and J are TRBV4-3 and TRBJ2-7; D uncertain. Trimming pared 5 bases from V and 0 bases from J, leaving 11 bases between. This CDR3 has 14 amino acids. CDR1 and CDR2 (germline): LGHNA, YSLEER. The CDR3 region is CASSTRHDSYEQYF. CDR3 bases: TGCGCCAGCAGCACCCGACATGACTCCTACGAGCAGTACTTC.

The chain is built from TRBV5-1 and TRBJ2-5; D is ambiguous. The J call may not be correct, given that the DNA end is closer to TRBJ2-7. Germline CDR1 and CDR2: SGHRS and YFSETQ. CDR3 size: 13 residues. DNA of the CDR3: TGCGCCAGCAGCTTGGTCGGCACAGACGAGCAGTACTTC. Translation: CASSLVGTDEQYF.

This clone has a handful of counts. The rearrangement links TRBV4-3 to TRBJ2-7; the D gene is possibly TRBD2 (6 bases). This CDR3 is 14 amino acids long. Deletions cut 4 bases from V and 3 bases from J, with 13 bases between. Germline CDR1 is LGHNA and CDR2 is YSLEER. CDR3 residues: CASSRAGLHYEQYF. The CDR3 bases are TGCGCCAGCAGCCGCGCGGGACTTCACTACGAGCAGTACTTC.

There are a few counts of this clone. This chain connects TRBV6-5 to TRBJ1-4, with 7 bases aligning to TRBD1. The CDR3 is 13 residues long. Germline V lookup: CDR1 MNHEY, CDR2 SVGAGI. Unmatched junction bases numbered 1, after V lost 8 bases and J lost 1 base. The CDR3 protein is CASRQGTNEKLFF. CDR3 bases: TGTGCCAGCCGACAGGGAACTAATGAAAAACTGTTTTTT.

This clone has just one count. The chain employs TRBV5-1 and TRBJ1-1; D not certain. V lost 6 bases, J lost 0 bases, and 12 bases lay in between. This CDR3 has 14 amino acids. Germline loops: CDR1 SGHRS, CDR2 YFSETQ. The CDR3 nucleotides read TGCGCCAGCACCCTTTTAGACATGAACACTGAAGCTTTCTTT. It specifies CASTLLDMNTEAFF.

This chain connects TRBV15 to TRBJ2-3; unclear D gene. V was pared by 4 bases and J by 4 bases, with 9 bases between. Germline CDR1 is LNHNV and CDR2 is YYDKDF (reference sequence). This CDR3 contains 13 residues. DNA of the CDR3: TGTGCCACCAGCATAAGCCCGGCAGATACGCAGTATTTT. Translating it yields CATSISPADTQYF.

The chain links TRBV9 to TRBJ2-2; D not resolved. This CDR3 is built from 15 residues. V lost 4 bases to trimming and J lost 0 bases, with 10 bases between them. CDR1 is SGDLS, CDR2 YYNGEE, per germline. The CDR3, as DNA: TGTGCCAGCAGCCCGCGTCCTGCGAACACCGGGGAGCTGTTTTTT. Translating gives CASSPRPANTGELFF.

This clone was counted only a few times. The chain recombines TRBV10-3 with TRBJ1-6, with a weak D call TRBD1 (6 bases). CDR1 and CDR2 (germline): ENHRY, SYGVKD. The V gene lost 11 bases and the J gene lost 7 bases, with 18 bases spanning the gap. This CDR3 spans 14 amino acids. CDR3 in amino acids: CAASRDIINSPLHF. The CDR3 coding sequence is TGTGCCGCCTCCCGGGACATCATAAATTCACCCCTCCACTTT.

The sample holds a few counts of this clone. The chain employs TRBV2 and TRBJ1-1, with TRBD1 as a possible D gene (6 bases). CDR1 SNHLY and CDR2 FYNNEI come from the germline V gene. CDR3 length: 14 amino acids. Deletions cut 5 bases from V and 3 bases from J, with 13 bases between. This CDR3 is CASSSLTGYTEAFF. CDR3 nucleotide sequence: TGTGCCAGCAGTTCCCTAACAGGGTACACTGAAGCTTTCTTT.

Details on this clone: The germline gene is not matched at one end of the junction; a read error may be the cause. The chain uses TRBV7-9 and TRBJ1-1, with 9 bases aligning to TRBD1. From germline, CDR1 is SEHNR and CDR2 FQNEAQ (reference sequence). This CDR3 is built from 12 residues. As DNA, the CDR3 is TGTGCCAGCAGCTCACAGGGGGCCACGAAACGGTTT. The encoded protein is CASSSQGATKRF.

This clone was found a few times. The J gene is TRBJ1-6, the V gene TRBV9; no reliable D call. Trimming stripped 4 bases from V and 9 bases from J, with 20 bases between. CDR1 SGDLS and CDR2 YYNGEE come from the germline V gene. The CDR3 covers 16 residues. The chain's CDR3 is CASSPTIGETGSPLHF. CDR3 nucleotide sequence: TGTGCCAGCAGCCCCACTATCGGGGAGACGGGTTCACCCCTCCACTTT. Based on the CDR3 plus reference TRBV9 and TRBJ1-6, the full variable domain is DSGVTQTPKHLITATGQRVTLRCSPRSGDLSVYWYQQSLDQGLQFLIQYYNGEERAKGNILERFSAQQFPDLHSELNLSSLELGDSALYFCASSPTIGETGSPLHFGNGTRLTVT.

This clone was seen just once. The chain couples TRBV18 to TRBJ2-3, with 8 positions matching TRBD1. Germline V gene sequence: CDR1 KGHSH, CDR2 LQKENI. V lost 6 bases and J lost 1; bases outside the gene matches: 9. This CDR3 spans 16 amino acids. Here the CDR3 reads CASSPRGTGRTDTQYF. CDR3 coding DNA: TGTGCCAGCTCGCCCCGAGGGACAGGACGCACAGATACGCAGTATTTT.

The V gene is TRBV14, the J gene TRBJ1-6; no clear D. V was clipped by 1 base and J by 10 bases, with 14 bases between them. The V gene's germline CDR1 is SGHDN and CDR2 FVKESK. The CDR3 length is 15 residues. This CDR3 is CASSQGQRVGSPLHF. CDR3 DNA sequence: TGTGCCAGCAGCCAAGGTCAGCGCGTCGGCTCACCCCTCCACTTT. Full variable domain (remainder filled in from reference TRBV14 and TRBJ1-6): EAGVTQFPSHSVIEKGQTVTLRCDPISGHDNLYWYRRVMGKEIKFLLHFVKESKQDESGMPNNRFLAERTGGTYSTLKVQPAELEDSGVYFCASSQGQRVGSPLHFGNGTRLTVT.

The V gene is TRBV4-3, the J gene TRBJ2-4; the match to TRBD1 covers 7 bases. The J segment lost 6 bases and the V segment lost 0 bases, leaving 5 bases of the junction unmatched. The CDR3 has 15 amino acids. Germline V gene sequence: CDR1 LGHNA, CDR2 YSLEER. CDR3 DNA: TGCGCCAGCAGCCAAGAACAGGGGACCCGAAACATTCAGTACTTC. Translation: CASSQEQGTRNIQYF.

This chain connects TRBV5-4 to TRBJ1-4; TRBD1 matches 9 bases. The CDR3 spans 14 residues. Germline values: CDR1 SGHNT, CDR2 YYREEE (reference sequence). J was trimmed by 8 bases and V by 2 bases; bases with no gene match: 4. As DNA, the CDR3 is TGTGCCAGCAGCTTAGACAGGGGGAGAGAAAAACTGTTTTTT. It is translated as CASSLDRGREKLFF.

CDR3 sequence: CASSPTGTEAFF. CDR3 sequence (DNA): TGCGCCAGCAGCCCGACAGGGACTGAAGCTTTCTTT. V is TRBV5-1 and J is TRBJ1-1; 7 bases are shared with TRBD1. The CDR3 runs 12 residues. Germline trimming cut 4 bases from V and 5 bases from J; bases unmatched to any gene: 2. The V gene's germline CDR1 is SGHRS and CDR2 YFSETQ.

V is TRBV27 and J is TRBJ2-2; D remains ambiguous. V dropped 0 bases and J dropped 0 bases, with 8 bases sitting between them. CDR1 is MNHEY and CDR2 is SMNVEV in the germline V gene (reference sequence). The CDR3 spans 16 residues. Here the CDR3 DNA reads TGTGCCAGCAGTTTATCTGTGGGCTCGAACACCGGGGAGCTGTTTTTT. Translating gives CASSLSVGSNTGELFF.

The chain uses TRBV11-2 and TRBJ1-4, with 9 bases that match TRBD1. V lost 2 bases and J lost 7; bases outside the gene matches: 5. This CDR3 has 15 residues. CDR1 is SGHAT, CDR2 FQNNGV, per germline. DNA of the CDR3: TGTGCCAGCAGCTTACCGACAGGGGGGTCTGAAAAACTGTTTTTT. Translated: CASSLPTGGSEKLFF.

The V gene is TRBV7-8, the J gene TRBJ1-4, with TRBD1 as a possible D gene (5 bases). Germline V gene data show CDR1 as SGHVS and CDR2 as FQNEAQ. The CDR3 sequence is 16 residues long. V was pared by 0 bases and J by 5 bases, with 13 bases between. The CDR3 is CASSLATGELNEKLFF. In nucleotides, the CDR3 is TGTGCCAGCAGCTTAGCGACGGGGGAGCTGAATGAAAAACTGTTTTTT.

The rearrangement joins TRBV7-9 to TRBJ2-7; 11 bases are shared with TRBD2. Unmatched junction bases numbered 6, after V lost 1 base and J lost 1 base. In germline, CDR1 is SEHNR, CDR2 FQNEAQ (reference sequence). This CDR3 spans 17 amino acids. Written as DNA, the CDR3 is TGTGCCAGCAGCTTAGTTGCCGGGACTAGCGGTTCCTACGAGCAGTACTTC. This sequence encodes CASSLVAGTSGSYEQYF.